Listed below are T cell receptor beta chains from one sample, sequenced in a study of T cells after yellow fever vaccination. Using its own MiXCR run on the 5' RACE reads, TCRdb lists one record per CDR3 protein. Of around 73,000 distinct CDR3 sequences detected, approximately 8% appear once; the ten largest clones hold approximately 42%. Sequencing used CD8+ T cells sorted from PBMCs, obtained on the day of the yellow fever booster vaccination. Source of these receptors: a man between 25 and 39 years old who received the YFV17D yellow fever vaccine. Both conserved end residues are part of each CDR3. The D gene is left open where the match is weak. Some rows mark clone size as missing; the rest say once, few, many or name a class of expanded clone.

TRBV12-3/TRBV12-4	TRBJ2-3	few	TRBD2	CASSRSGGGVDTQYF	TGTGCCAGCAGCCGCAGCGGGGGTGGCGTAGATACGCAGTATTTT
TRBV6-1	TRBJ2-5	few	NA	CASSPDTTFQETQYF	TGTGCCAGCAGCCCGGACACAACCTTTCAAGAGACCCAGTACTTC
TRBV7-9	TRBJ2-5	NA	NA	CASSLQPELQETQYF	TGTGCCAGCAGCTTACAGCCAGAACTCCAAGAGACCCAGTACTTC
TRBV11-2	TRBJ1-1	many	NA	CASSPSGGASTEAFF	TGTGCCAGCAGCCCGAGTGGGGGGGCGTCCACTGAAGCTTTCTTT
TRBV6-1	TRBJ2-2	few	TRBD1	CASRQGDGELFF	TGTGCCAGCAGGCAGGGGGACGGGGAGCTGTTTTTT
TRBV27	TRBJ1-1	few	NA	CASGPGSGATEAFF	TGTGCCAGCGGACCGGGCAGTGGGGCCACTGAAGCTTTCTTT
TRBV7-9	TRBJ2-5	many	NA	CASRHSGTKIQETQYF	TGTGCCAGCCGACACTCCGGGACAAAAATTCAAGAGACCCAGTACTTC
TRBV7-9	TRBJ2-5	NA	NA	CASSLEWRQETQYF	TGTGCCAGCAGCTTAGAATGGAGGCAAGAGACCCAGTACTTC
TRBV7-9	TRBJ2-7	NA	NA	CASSPKGGYEQYF	TGTGCCAGCAGCCCCAAGGGTGGCTACGAGCAGTACTTC
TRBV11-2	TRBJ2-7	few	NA	CASSFASYEQYF	TGTGCCAGCAGCTTTGCCAGCTACGAGCAGTACTTC
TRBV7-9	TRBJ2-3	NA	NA	CASSTRGGTIPPDTQYF	TGTGCCAGCAGCACGAGGGGGGGGACTATCCCCCCAGATACGCAGTATTTT
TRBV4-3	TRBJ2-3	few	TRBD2	CASSQDHGLGTSGSDTQYF	TGCGCCAGCAGCCAAGATCATGGTCTCGGGACTAGCGGGAGTGATACGCAGTATTTT
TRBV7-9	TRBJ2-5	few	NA	CASGSLSQYF	TGTGCCAGCGGCTCCTTAAGCCAGTACTTC
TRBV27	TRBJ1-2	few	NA	CASSFGNGVSGYTF	TGTGCCAGCAGTTTCGGTAATGGGGTCTCTGGCTACACCTTC
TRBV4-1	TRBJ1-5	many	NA	CASSQDEGSSQPQHF	TGCGCCAGCAGCCAAGACGAAGGGTCTAGTCAGCCCCAGCATTTT
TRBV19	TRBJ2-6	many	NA	CASSIIGSSGANVLTF	TGTGCCAGTAGTATAATAGGAAGCTCTGGGGCCAACGTCCTGACTTTC
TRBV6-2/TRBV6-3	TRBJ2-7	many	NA	CASSLYSYEQYF	TGTGCCAGCAGTTTATACAGTTACGAGCAGTACTTC
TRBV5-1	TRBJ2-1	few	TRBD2	CASSLGLAGSYNEQFF	TGCGCCAGCAGCTTGGGACTAGCGGGCAGCTACAATGAGCAGTTCTTC
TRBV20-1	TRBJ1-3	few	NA	CSARDPDGSSGNTIYF	TGCAGTGCTAGAGACCCGGATGGAAGCTCTGGAAACACCATATATTTT
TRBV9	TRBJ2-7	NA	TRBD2	CASSPFSASGRPQYF	TGTGCCAGCAGCCCATTTAGTGCTAGCGGGAGGCCCCAGTACTTC
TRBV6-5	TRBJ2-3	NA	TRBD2	CASSSAGTSDTQYF	TGTGCCAGCAGTTCCGCCGGGACTAGTGATACGCAGTATTTT
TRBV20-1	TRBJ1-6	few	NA	CSALNGTEDNSPLHF	TGCAGTGCCCTCAACGGGACCGAAGATAATTCACCCCTCCACTTT
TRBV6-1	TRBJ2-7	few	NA	CASSHDRYYSSYEQYF	TGTGCCAGCAGCCACGACCGCTACTACAGCTCCTACGAGCAGTACTTC
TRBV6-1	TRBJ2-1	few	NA	CASSEDSSYNEQFF	TGTGCCAGCAGTGAGGACAGCTCCTACAATGAGCAGTTCTTC
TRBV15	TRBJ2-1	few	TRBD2	CATSRGIAGGREQFF	TGTGCCACCAGCAGAGGGATAGCGGGAGGCCGTGAGCAGTTCTTC
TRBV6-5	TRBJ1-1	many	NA	CASSYGGGLNTEAFF	TGTGCCAGCAGTTACGGGGGGGGCTTGAACACTGAAGCTTTCTTT
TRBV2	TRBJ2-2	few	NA	CARTLDTGELFF	TGTGCCAGGACCTTGGACACCGGGGAGCTGTTTTTT
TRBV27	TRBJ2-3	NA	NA	CASSPGSVTDTQYF	TGTGCCAGCAGCCCCGGGTCCGTCACAGATACGCAGTATTTT
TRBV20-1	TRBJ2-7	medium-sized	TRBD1	CSAAPGTVGYEQYF	TGCAGTGCTGCACCCGGGACAGTGGGCTACGAGCAGTACTTC
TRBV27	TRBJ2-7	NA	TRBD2	CATNPHASGSSYEQYF	TGTGCCACCAACCCACATGCTAGCGGGAGCTCCTACGAGCAGTACTTC
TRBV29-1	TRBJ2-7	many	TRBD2	CSVGASGTGNEQYF	TGCAGCGTTGGAGCTAGCGGGACTGGCAACGAGCAGTACTTC
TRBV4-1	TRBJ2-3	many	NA	CASSQVGSISTDTQYF	TGCGCCAGCAGCCAAGTTGGCTCCATTAGCACAGATACGCAGTATTTT
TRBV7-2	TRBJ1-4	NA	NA	CASSLASGYRTSNEKLFF	TGTGCCAGCAGCTTAGCCTCAGGGTACCGGACGTCTAATGAAAAACTGTTTTTT
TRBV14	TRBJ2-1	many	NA	CASSLQGYNEQFF	TGTGCCAGCAGCCTACAGGGTTACAATGAGCAGTTCTTC
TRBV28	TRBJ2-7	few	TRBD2	CASSLGNGRGSYEQYF	TGTGCCAGCAGTTTAGGGAACGGGAGGGGTTCCTACGAGCAGTACTTC
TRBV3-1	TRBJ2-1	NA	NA	CASSQDGGAGPSYNEQFF	TGTGCCAGCAGCCAAGATGGAGGCGCAGGTCCCTCGTACAATGAGCAGTTCTTC
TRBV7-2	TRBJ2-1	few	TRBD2	CASSLGGGWDEQFF	TGTGCCAGCAGCTTAGGGGGGGGGTGGGATGAGCAGTTCTTC
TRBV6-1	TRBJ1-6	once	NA	CASWSFVSYKSPLHF	TGTGCCAGCTGGTCGTTTGTTTCCTATAAGTCACCCCTCCACTTT
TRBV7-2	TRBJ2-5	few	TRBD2	CASSSVAGLGETQYF	TGTGCCAGCAGCTCAGTAGCGGGGTTGGGGGAGACCCAGTACTTC
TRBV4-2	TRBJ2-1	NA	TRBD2	CASRASGYQINNEQFF	TGTGCCAGCAGGGCTAGCGGGTACCAGATTAACAATGAGCAGTTCTTC
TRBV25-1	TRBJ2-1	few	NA	CASSPSPGGNEQFF	TGTGCCAGCAGCCCTTCCCCTGGGGGGAATGAGCAGTTCTTC
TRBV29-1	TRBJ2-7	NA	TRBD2	CSVAPGLADYEQYF	TGCAGCGTGGCGCCGGGACTAGCGGACTACGAGCAGTACTTC
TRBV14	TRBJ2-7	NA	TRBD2	CASSPGLAGSLSYEQYF	TGTGCCAGCAGCCCGGGACTAGCGGGTTCCCTCTCCTACGAGCAGTACTTC
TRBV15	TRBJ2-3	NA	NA	CATSGPPGEADTQYF	TGTGCCACCAGCGGCCCCCCCGGGGAGGCAGATACGCAGTATTTT